These 9 T cell receptor beta chains originate from one sample sequenced in a study of shared clonotypes between healthy human individuals. Assay used: immunoSEQ multiplex PCR; TCRdb lists only in-frame clones, some missing. Here the sample spans about 2.4 million clones, approximately 92% being singletons. Specimen: naive CD4+ T cells sorted from blood. Subset indicated: CD45RA+ positively selected. Receptors were obtained from a young man in good health.

This clone was counted a few times. V gene TRBV30 combines with J gene TRBJ1-4; maybe TRBD1 (6 bases). CDR1 and CDR2 (germline): GTSNPN, SVGIG (reference sequence). V shed 2 bases and J shed 8 bases, with 9 bases lying between them. This CDR3 has 12 residues. The CDR3 here is CAWSRGQEKLFF. Here the CDR3 DNA reads TGTGCCTGGAGTAGGGGACAAGAAAAACTGTTTTTT.

This chain joins TRBV19 and TRBJ2-3, with D uncertain. CDR3 length equals 16 residues. V gave up 0 bases and J gave up 6 bases, with 16 bases separating them. Germline CDR1 LNHDA, CDR2 SQIVND (reference sequence). The CDR3 sequence is CASSIDTSRIRDTQYF. The CDR3 coding sequence is TGTGCCAGTAGTATAGACACTTCGAGGATCAGGGATACGCAGTATTTT.

V and J are TRBV30 and TRBJ2-7, with D unresolved. The CDR3 covers 12 residues. The V gene's germline CDR1 is GTSNPN and CDR2 SVGIG (reference sequence). Trimming left V 1 base short and J 3 bases short, with 7 bases between. The CDR3 protein is CAWSGHNYEQYF. As DNA, the CDR3 is TGTGCCTGGAGTGGTCACAACTACGAGCAGTACTTC.

The chain carries TRBV18 and TRBJ1-3, with D perhaps TRBD1 (5 bases). Trimming pared 5 bases from V and 0 bases from J, leaving 14 bases between. Germline V lookup: CDR1 KGHSH, CDR2 LQKENI. The CDR3 consists of 16 residues. CDR3 sequence: CASSVLREDSGNTIYF. CDR3 bases: TGTGCCAGCTCAGTGCTCAGGGAGGACTCTGGAAACACCATATATTTT.

The rearrangement joins TRBV27 to TRBJ1-3; 7 bases line up with TRBD1. V lost 6 bases to trimming and J lost 1 base; unmatched junction nucleotides: 0. This CDR3 contains 13 residues. Germline assignment: CDR1 MNHEY and CDR2 SMNVEV (reference sequence). The CDR3 nucleotides are TGTGCCAGCAGGGGACAGTCTGGAAACACCATATATTTT. Its protein is CASRGQSGNTIYF.

This clone was seen once. The chain joins TRBV5-8 to TRBJ1-2; TRBD1 matches at 9 bases. CDR1 is SGHTS and CDR2 is YDEGEE in the germline V gene. The CDR3 is 15 amino acids. J gave up 9 bases and V 0 bases, and 9 bases lay outside the gene matches. The CDR3 DNA reads as TGTGCCAGCAGCTTGGTGATGGGACAGGGATTTAGCTACACCTTC. This sequence encodes CASSLVMGQGFSYTF.

CDR3 nucleotide sequence: TGTGCCAGCAGTGAATTGGGGGGCGAAGATACGCAGTATTTT. This codes for CASSELGGEDTQYF. This sequence joins TRBV6-1 and TRBJ2-3; D might be TRBD1 or TRBD2, each matching 6 bases. Germline V gives CDR1 MNHNS, CDR2 SASEGT. CDR3 length: 14 residues. Trimming stripped 2 bases from V and 5 bases from J, with 11 bases between.

To note about this clone: Other DNA sequences in this sample translate to the same CDR3. The V and J genes are TRBV5-1 and TRBJ1-2; the match to TRBD1 covers 11 bases. This CDR3 region has 15 residues. The trim removed 4 bases at V and 4 bases at J, leaving 6 bases unmatched. Germline CDR1 SGHRS, CDR2 YFSETQ. CDR3 sequence (DNA): TGCGCCAGCAGCCCTGGACAGGGGGCGGTCTATGGCTACACCTTC. Translation: CASSPGQGAVYGYTF.

Remarks on this clone: Other DNA sequences of this sample code for an identical CDR3. This chain uses TRBV5-1 with TRBJ1-3; no reliable D call. The V and J ends lost 0 bases and 0 bases respectively, with 7 bases between them. This CDR3 is 15 amino acids long. Germline V gene lookup returns CDR1 SGHRS and CDR2 YFSETQ. CDR3 protein: CASSLVTGSGNTIYF. CDR3 DNA: TGCGCCAGCAGCTTGGTCACTGGCTCTGGAAACACCATATATTTT.